A selection of T cell receptor beta chains follows, all from one sample in a study of blood T cell repertoires in COVID-19. The table came from immunoSEQ multiplex PCR; TCRdb's copy has only in-frame clones and leaves some out. This table holds about 140,000 clones, 60% to 80% found once. Sample: PBMCs or T cells enriched from blood (not recorded which). The receptors here all came from a woman aged 45-59 years who had recovered from COVID-19. CDR3s include the opening cysteine and the closing phenylalanine or tryptophan. Fields, in order: CDR3 length, J gene, V gene, D gene, clone size, CDR3 protein, CDR3 DNA. A D gene is named only where the DNA matches it firmly. The size entry is marked missing in some rows and otherwise reads once, few, many or a size class.

>12|TRBJ1-5|TRBV12-3/TRBV12-4|TRBD1|NA
CASSNNRGPQHF
TGTGCCAGCAGTAACAACAGGGGGCCCCAGCATTTT
>14|TRBJ1-3|TRBV5-1|NA|NA
CASSLGGTGNTIYF
TGCGCCAGCAGCTTAGGGGGAACTGGAAACACCATATATTTT
>15|TRBJ2-3|TRBV11-3|NA|NA
CASSLGAAPTDTQYF
TGTGCCAGCAGCTTAGGTGCGGCTCCCACAGATACGCAGTATTTT
>13|TRBJ2-7|TRBV14|NA|NA
CASSQDRGYEQYF
TGTGCCAGCAGCCAAGATCGGGGCTACGAGCAGTACTTC
>14|TRBJ1-1|TRBV6-5|NA|NA
CASSQMGLNTEAFF
TGTGCCAGCAGTCAAATGGGGCTGAACACTGAAGCTTTCTTT
>14|TRBJ2-2|TRBV5-1|NA|NA
CASLDSSNTGELFF
TGCGCCAGCCTGGACAGCTCGAACACCGGGGAGCTGTTTTTT
>15|TRBJ2-1|TRBV27|TRBD1|NA
CASSPTGQGHNEQFF
TGTGCCAGCAGCCCCACGGGACAGGGTCATAATGAGCAGTTCTTC
>18|TRBJ1-2|TRBV28|TRBD1|once
CASSPPGQSILANYGYTF
TGTGCCAGCAGCCCTCCGGGACAGTCGATATTAGCTAACTATGGCTACACCTTC
>15|TRBJ1-5|TRBV27|NA|NA
CASSLWGGDRQPQHF
TGTGCCAGCAGTTTATGGGGCGGGGACCGGCAGCCCCAGCATTTT
>14|TRBJ1-5|TRBV5-1|TRBD1|once
CASSLTGGDQPQHF
TGCGCCAGCAGCTTGACAGGGGGCGACCAGCCCCAGCATTTT
>15|TRBJ1-4|TRBV6-5|NA|few
CASSSQGPLGEKLFF
TGTGCCAGCAGTTCGCAGGGGCCGCTCGGTGAAAAACTGTTTTTT
>11|TRBJ2-7|TRBV27|NA|NA
CASSSLYEQYF
TGTGCCAGCAGTTCCCTCTACGAGCAGTACTTC
>16|TRBJ2-5|TRBV7-8|TRBD2|NA
CASSSRLAGGQETQYF
TGTGCCAGCAGCTCCAGACTAGCGGGGGGGCAGGAGACCCAGTACTTC
>14|TRBJ1-4|TRBV5-1|TRBD1|few
CASSPDRGDEKLFF
TGCGCCAGCAGCCCGGACAGGGGTGATGAAAAACTGTTTTTT
>16|TRBJ1-4|TRBV5-1|TRBD1|NA
CASSAQGIGANEKLFF
TGCGCCAGCAGCGCACAGGGGATAGGAGCTAATGAAAAACTGTTTTTT
>15|TRBJ1-5|TRBV30|NA|NA
CAWSVGSDSNQPQHF
TGTGCCTGGAGTGTAGGCAGCGATAGCAATCAGCCCCAGCATTTT
>13|TRBJ1-2|TRBV2|TRBD1|NA
CASSRTGNYGYTF
TGTGCCAGCAGTCGGACAGGGAACTATGGCTACACCTTC
>18|TRBJ1-6|TRBV6-1|TRBD1|NA
CASSEKRPGGSYNSPLHF
TGTGCCAGCAGTGAAAAAAGGCCAGGGGGATCCTATAATTCACCCCTCCACTTT
>13|TRBJ2-3|TRBV12-3/TRBV12-4|NA|NA
CASTRGRVDTQYF
TGTGCCAGCACCCGGGGTAGAGTAGATACGCAGTATTTT
>16|TRBJ1-2|TRBV7-6|TRBD1|NA
CASSNGRDRGFDGYTF
TGTGCCAGCAGCAACGGAAGGGACAGGGGATTCGATGGCTACACCTTC
>13|TRBJ1-2|TRBV29-1|NA|NA
CSVWDGGNYGYTF
TGCAGCGTCTGGGACGGGGGAAACTATGGCTACACCTTC
>13|TRBJ2-2|TRBV7-9|NA|NA
CASREGASGELFF
TGTGCCAGCAGGGAGGGGGCTTCCGGGGAGCTGTTTTTT
>15|TRBJ1-1|TRBV6-1|TRBD1|NA
CASSDGQALNTEAFF
TGTGCCAGCAGTGATGGACAGGCCCTGAACACTGAAGCTTTCTTT
>15|TRBJ2-7|TRBV6-5|TRBD1|NA
CASQPPGQGTYEQYF
TGTGCCAGCCAACCACCGGGACAGGGAACCTACGAGCAGTACTTC
>16|TRBJ1-5|TRBV19|NA|few
CASTRRGAEGNQPQHF
TGTGCCAGCACCAGGCGGGGGGCCGAAGGCAATCAGCCCCAGCATTTT
>14|TRBJ2-1|TRBV7-9|NA|NA
CASSLTTNYNEQFF
TGTGCCAGCAGCTTAACTACTAACTACAATGAGCAGTTCTTC
>16|TRBJ1-2|TRBV7-8|NA|NA
CASSLARARTNYGYTF
TGTGCCAGCAGCTTAGCGCGGGCCAGAACTAACTATGGCTACACCTTC
>15|TRBJ2-2|TRBV30|TRBD2|NA
CAYPGLAGLTGELFF
TGTGCCTACCCGGGACTAGCGGGTCTCACCGGGGAGCTGTTTTTT
>15|TRBJ2-5|TRBV14|NA|once
CASSQGARVGETQYF
TGTGCCAGCAGCCAAGGTGCCAGGGTGGGAGAGACCCAGTACTTC
>14|TRBJ1-5|TRBV28|TRBD1|NA
CASSLYRGGQPQHF
TGTGCCAGCAGTTTATACAGGGGCGGGCAGCCCCAGCATTTT
>13|TRBJ1-1|TRBV27|TRBD1|NA
CASSLGTGFEAFF
TGTGCCAGCAGTTTGGGGACAGGGTTTGAAGCTTTCTTT
>14|TRBJ2-1|TRBV19|TRBD2|NA
CASSIGTSGGGTFF
TGTGCCAGTAGTATAGGGACTAGCGGGGGGGGCACGTTCTTC
>15|TRBJ1-2|TRBV7-2|TRBD1|once
CASSSRTGGNYGYTF
TGTGCCAGCAGCTCCCGGACAGGGGGGAACTATGGCTACACCTTC
>16|TRBJ1-5|TRBV28|NA|NA
CASSLWPGGGNQPQHF
TGTGCCAGCAGTTTATGGCCGGGGGGTGGCAATCAGCCCCAGCATTTT
>15|TRBJ2-2|TRBV28|NA|NA
CASSFRVGRPGELFF
TGTGCCAGCAGTTTCAGGGTGGGTCGGCCTGGGGAGCTGTTTTTT
>15|TRBJ1-1|TRBV6-1|NA|NA
CASSEGGSLNTEAFF
TGTGCCAGCAGTGAAGGGGGCAGCCTGAACACTGAAGCTTTCTTT
>15|TRBJ2-7|TRBV9|NA|NA
CASSVAQGPGYEQYF
TGTGCCAGCAGCGTAGCTCAGGGCCCAGGCTACGAGCAGTACTTC